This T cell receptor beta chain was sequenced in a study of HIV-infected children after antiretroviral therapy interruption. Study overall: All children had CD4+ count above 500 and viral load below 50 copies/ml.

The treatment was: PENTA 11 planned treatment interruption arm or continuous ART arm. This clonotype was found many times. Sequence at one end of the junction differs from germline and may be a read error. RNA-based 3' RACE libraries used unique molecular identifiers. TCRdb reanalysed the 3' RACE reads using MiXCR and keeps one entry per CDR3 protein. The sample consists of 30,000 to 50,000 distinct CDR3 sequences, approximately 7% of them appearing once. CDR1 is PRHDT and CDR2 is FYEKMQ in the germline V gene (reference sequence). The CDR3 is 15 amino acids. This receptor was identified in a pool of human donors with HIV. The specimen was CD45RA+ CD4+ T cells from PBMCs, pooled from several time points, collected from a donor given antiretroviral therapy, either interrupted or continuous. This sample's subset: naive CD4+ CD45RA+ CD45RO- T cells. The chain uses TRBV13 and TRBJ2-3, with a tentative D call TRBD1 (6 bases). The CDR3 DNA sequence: TGTGCCAGCCCTGACAGGCCTTCTAGTGCAGAAACGCTGTATTTT. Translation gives CASPDRPSSAETLYF. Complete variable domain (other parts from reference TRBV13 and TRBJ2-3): AAGVIQSPRHLIKEKRETATLKCYPIPRHDTVYWYQQGPGQDPQFLISFYEKMQSDKGSIPDRFSAQQFSDYHSELNMSSLELGDSALYFCASPDRPSSAETLYFGPGTRLTVL.